This T cell receptor beta chain was found in a study of response to subunit inactivated influenza vaccine. General study findings and limits: The authors suggested that few new T cells are recruited per seasonal influenza vaccination.

This clonotype was seen a few times. Its antigen is unidentified. MiXCR was run by TCRdb on the RT-PCR reads, yielding one entry per CDR3 protein. In the table there are approximately 520,000 distinct CDR3 sequences, more than 15% of which are singletons. Here the sequenced sample was CD4+ T cells sorted from PBMCs, taken less than 30 months after vaccination. The TCR was taken from a man between 50 and 75 years old who received an inactivated influenza vaccine.

CDR3 nucleotides: TGTGCCAGCAGCCAGAGGACAGAAGTCTACAATGAGCAGTTCTTC. Translation gives CASSQRTEVYNEQFF. The chain recombines TRBV3-1 with TRBJ2-1; D might be TRBD1 (6 bases). The CDR3 contains 15 residues. Germline loops: CDR1 LGHDT, CDR2 YNNKEL (reference sequence). With 3 bases removed from V and 3 bases from J, the gap between germline ends came to 12 bases.